This T cell receptor beta chain was sequenced during a study of cytomegalovirus exposure and HLA in healthy donors. Study-level background: Most genotyped donors, around 78% of 398, had Caucasian-associated genetic ancestry. Study-wide results and limits: When the data were analyzed later, several of the most significant clusters appeared to be linked to common viral pathogens.

With 60 Vbeta and 13 Jbeta primers, the PCR was carried out. Assay: immunoSEQ multiplex PCR; the TCRdb copy retains only in-frame clones and omits some. The sample yields about 170,000 clones, 76% seen once. V lost 5 bases and J lost 2, with 9 bases in between. The CDR3 length is 13 residues. The germline CDR1 and CDR2 sequences are SGHVS and FQNEAQ. As regards this clone: What it binds is not known.

The gene calls are TRBV7-8 and TRBJ1-2, with TRBD1 as a possible D gene (6 bases). Sequences were obtained from PBMCs. This clonotype was obtained from a female donor in good health and CMV-seronegative. The CDR3 here is CASSHGTNYGYTF. CDR3 coding DNA: TGTGCCAGCAGCCATGGGACAAACTATGGCTACACCTTC.